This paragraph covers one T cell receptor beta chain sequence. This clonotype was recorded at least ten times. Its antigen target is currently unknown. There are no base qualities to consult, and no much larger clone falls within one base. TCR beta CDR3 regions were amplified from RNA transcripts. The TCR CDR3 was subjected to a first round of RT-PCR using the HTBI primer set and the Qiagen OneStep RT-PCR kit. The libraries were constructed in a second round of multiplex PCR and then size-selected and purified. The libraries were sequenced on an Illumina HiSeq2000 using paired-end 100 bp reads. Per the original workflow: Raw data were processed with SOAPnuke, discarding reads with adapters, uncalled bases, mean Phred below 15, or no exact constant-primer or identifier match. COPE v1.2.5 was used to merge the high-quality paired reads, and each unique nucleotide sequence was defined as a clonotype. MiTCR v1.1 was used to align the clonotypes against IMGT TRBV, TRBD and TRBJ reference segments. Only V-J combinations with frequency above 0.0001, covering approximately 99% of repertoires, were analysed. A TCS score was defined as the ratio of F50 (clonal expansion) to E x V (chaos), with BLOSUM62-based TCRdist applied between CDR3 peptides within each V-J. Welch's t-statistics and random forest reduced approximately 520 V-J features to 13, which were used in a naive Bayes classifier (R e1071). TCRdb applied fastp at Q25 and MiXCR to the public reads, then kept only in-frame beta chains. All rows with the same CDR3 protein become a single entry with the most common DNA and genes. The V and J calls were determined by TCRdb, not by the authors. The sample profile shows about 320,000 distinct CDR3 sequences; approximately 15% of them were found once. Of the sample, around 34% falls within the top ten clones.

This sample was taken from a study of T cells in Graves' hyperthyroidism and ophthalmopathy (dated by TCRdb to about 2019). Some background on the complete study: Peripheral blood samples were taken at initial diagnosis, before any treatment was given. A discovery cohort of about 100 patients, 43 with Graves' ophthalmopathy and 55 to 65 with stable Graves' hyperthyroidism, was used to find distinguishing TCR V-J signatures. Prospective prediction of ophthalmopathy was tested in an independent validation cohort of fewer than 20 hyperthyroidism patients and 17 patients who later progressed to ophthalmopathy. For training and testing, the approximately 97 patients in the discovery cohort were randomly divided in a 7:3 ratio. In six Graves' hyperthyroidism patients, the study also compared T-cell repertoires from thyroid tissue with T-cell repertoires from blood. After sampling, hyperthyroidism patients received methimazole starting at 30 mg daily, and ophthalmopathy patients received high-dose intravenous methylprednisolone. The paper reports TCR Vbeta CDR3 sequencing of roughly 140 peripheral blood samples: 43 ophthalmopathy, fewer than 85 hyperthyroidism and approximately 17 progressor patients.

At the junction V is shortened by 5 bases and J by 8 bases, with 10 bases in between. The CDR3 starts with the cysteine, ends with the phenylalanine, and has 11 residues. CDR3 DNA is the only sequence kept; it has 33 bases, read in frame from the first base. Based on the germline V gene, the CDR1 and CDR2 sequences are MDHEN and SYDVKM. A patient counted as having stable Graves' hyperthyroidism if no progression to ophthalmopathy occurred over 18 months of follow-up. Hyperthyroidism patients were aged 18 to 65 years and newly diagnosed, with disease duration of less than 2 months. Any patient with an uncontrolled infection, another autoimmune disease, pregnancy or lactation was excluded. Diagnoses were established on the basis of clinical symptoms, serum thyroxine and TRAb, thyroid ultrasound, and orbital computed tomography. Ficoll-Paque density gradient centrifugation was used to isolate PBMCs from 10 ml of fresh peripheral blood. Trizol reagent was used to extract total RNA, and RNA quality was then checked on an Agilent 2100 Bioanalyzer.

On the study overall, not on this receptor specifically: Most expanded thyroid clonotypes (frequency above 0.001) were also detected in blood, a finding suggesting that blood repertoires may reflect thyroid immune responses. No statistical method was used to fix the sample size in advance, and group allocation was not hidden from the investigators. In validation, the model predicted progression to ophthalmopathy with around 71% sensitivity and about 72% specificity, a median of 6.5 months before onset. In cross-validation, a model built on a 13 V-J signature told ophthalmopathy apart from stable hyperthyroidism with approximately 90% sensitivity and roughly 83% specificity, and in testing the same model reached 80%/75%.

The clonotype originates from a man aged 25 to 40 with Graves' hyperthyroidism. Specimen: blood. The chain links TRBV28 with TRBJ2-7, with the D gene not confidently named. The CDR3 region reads CASSPYGQQYF. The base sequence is TGTGCCAGCAGTCCCTATGGGCAGCAGTACTTC.